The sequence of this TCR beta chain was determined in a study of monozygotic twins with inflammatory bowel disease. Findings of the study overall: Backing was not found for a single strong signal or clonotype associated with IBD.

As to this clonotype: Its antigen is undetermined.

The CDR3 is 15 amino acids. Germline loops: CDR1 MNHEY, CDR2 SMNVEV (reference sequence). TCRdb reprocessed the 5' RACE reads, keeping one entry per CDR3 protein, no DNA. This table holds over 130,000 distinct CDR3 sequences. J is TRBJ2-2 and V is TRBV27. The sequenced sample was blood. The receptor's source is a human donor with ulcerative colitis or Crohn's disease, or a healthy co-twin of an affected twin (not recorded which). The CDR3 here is CASSGWITNTGELFF.